The T cell receptor beta chain under discussion was sequenced for a study of cytomegalovirus exposure and HLA in healthy donors. Per the germline V gene, CDR1 is MNHEY and CDR2 is SVGAGI. V dropped 10 bases and J dropped 3 bases, with 6 bases sitting between them. The CDR3 is made up of 10 amino acids. Both 60 Vbeta primers and 13 Jbeta primers went into the PCR. Profiling relied on immunoSEQ multiplex PCR, and the TCRdb table lists in-frame clones only, not all of them. The sample records over 65,000 clones, roughly two thirds being singletons. Sequencing was carried out using PBMCs. V gene TRBV6-5 combines with J gene TRBJ2-5, with D tentatively TRBD1 (5 bases). The receptor's source is a woman aged 50 to 65 in good health and CMV-seropositive. CDR3 nucleotides: TGTGCCACGACAGAAGAGACCCAGTACTTC. This gives the protein CATTEETQYF.